This T cell receptor beta chain was retrieved from a study of shared clonotypes between healthy human individuals (dated by TCRdb to 2020 to 2022). In terms of the full investigation: Three men and a couple of women, aged 18 to 49 years, made up the cohort. Per donor, three plates each were used for CD4 naive and CD4 memory, two for CD8 naive, and one for CD8 memory. Blood TCR repertoires of about 5 healthy adults were deeply sequenced to estimate repertoire size and the extent of clonotype sharing between individuals. Different laboratories and diverse techniques were used to prepare libraries and sequence TCR repertoires, to increase sequencing depth and limit assay-specific biases. Each donor's leukapheresis produced roughly between roughly 0.94 and 9.5 billion PBMCs. Broad study findings and their caveats: Naive subsets generally had larger estimated clonotype richness than memory subsets did. The small number of donors limited the genetic and exposure-history diversity represented. Across several donors, roughly 5.1% of naive CD4, over 3% of naive CD8, roughly 2.2% of memory CD4, and about 0.4% of memory CD8 clonotypes were shared. Sampling was limited to blood, and TCR repertoires in tissue likely differ from TCR repertoires in blood. Clonotypes shared by all four sorted-subset donors showed higher generation probabilities than non-shared clonotypes. Pairwise subsampling led to the expectation that sequencing depth would affect the degree of clonotype sharing among donors. Even with the large sequencing depth, rarefaction of the sorted-subset datasets indicated that sequencing was incomplete.

The donors were healthy, HIV-negative adults with no recently reported acute infections or vaccinations. Only Caucasian adults living in Nashville, Tennessee, USA were represented among the donors. CD4+ T cells were enriched through magnetic negative selection, after which naive cells were positively selected on CD45RA and the remaining negative fraction served as the memory subset. Blood was obtained by leukapheresis, after which PBMCs were separated by Ficoll-Histopaque density gradient centrifugation and cryopreserved in liquid nitrogen vapor phase. Analytical flow cytometry was used to check the purity and quantity of every magnetically sorted T cell population. Genomic DNA was isolated from every sorted fraction and measured by UV absorbance on a Nanodrop 2000c. Using the deep immunoSEQ assay, multiplex PCR amplified TCR CDR3 regions from genomic DNA. Extracted genomic DNA from each cell subset was spread evenly across all wells of several immunoSEQ 96-well plates, with each plate serving as a replicate. For sorted subsets, around 200 ng genomic DNA, equal to tens of thousands of T cell genomes, was loaded into each replicate PCR. Purified libraries were measured with a Qubit 3.0 fluorometer, size-checked on a Bioanalyzer 2100, and measured again with the KAPA Library Quantification kit. Every immunoSEQ 96-well plate was sequenced on a separate single-read 150-cycle Illumina NextSeq 550 flow cell. In the paper's pipeline: Because only junctional sequences without quality scores were contained in the immunoSEQ output, filtering matching that applied to full-length reads could not be performed. To assign V/J genes and CDR3, sequences were annotated using PyIR, a Python wrapper for IgBLAST v1.9, with IMGT germline references. Any read was removed if the V/J assignment was weak (E-value above 1e-6), the CDR3 was missing, or the read contained stop codons, out-of-frame junctions, or ambiguous translated residues. V3J clonotypes were defined by identical inferred V gene, J gene, and CDR3 amino acid sequence. The percentage overlap between two repertoires was calculated by dividing the number of shared unique clonotypes by the size of the smaller repertoire. Richness of each repertoire was evaluated using RTK rarefaction, the Chao1 estimator, and Recon v2.1 estimates of unobserved clonotypes. OLGA was used to compute generation probabilities for all TCRbeta clonotypes that the gDNA method yielded from a handful of donors. Held by TCRdb, this immuneACCESS table contains in-frame sequences only and omits some clones. Under half of the omission traces to an unresolved V gene where checked; the cause of the rest is unknown. V, J and clone size were drawn from that table, and D and trimming were deduced from the DNA. The sample contains around 2.1 million clones, 90% to 97% of them found a single time. The ten largest clones capture around 0.13% of the sample.

At the junction V is shortened by 6 bases and J by 8 bases; bases outside the gene matches: 5. The germline V gene encodes CDR1 MDHEN and CDR2 SYDVKM. From the cysteine through the phenylalanine, the CDR3 covers 12 amino acids. Kept here is only the CDR3 DNA, which spans 36 bases and is read in frame from base 1. Points on this clone: The antigen it binds to is not known. Base-call qualities are not available, and no considerably larger clone is one nucleotide away.

The clonotype was recovered from a man aged 18 to 29 in good health. Sequencing input: naive CD4+ T cells sorted from blood. The cell subset or site label here, explained by the study, means: CD45RA+ positively selected. The chain is encoded by TRBV28 joined to TRBJ1-2; 8 central nucleotides agree with TRBD1. For the CDR3, the sequence is CASSLQGVGYTF. The DNA is TGTGCCAGCAGCCTACAGGGGGTCGGCTACACCTTC.